One TCR beta chain is described in this entry. What it recognizes is unknown. Sequenced by immunoSEQ multiplex PCR; TCRdb stores in-frame clones only, minus some. The sample shows roughly 250,000 clones, around 70% of them seen only once. The sample is drawn from a study of cytotoxic CD8 clonotypes in ibrutinib-treated CLL. Background on the study: After a median roughly twelve months on treatment (6 to 36), response samples were drawn.

The study's findings and limits: Public clonotypes occurred uncommonly; on treatment, they contracted or remained stable.

CDR1 is MNHNY and CDR2 is SVGAGI in the germline V gene (reference sequence). Unmatched junction bases numbered 3, after V lost 2 bases and J lost 7 bases. CDR3 length: 14 residues. Sequenced material: PBMCs, taken after 24 months of ibrutinib treatment. V usage is TRBV6-6 and J usage is TRBJ2-7; the match to TRBD2 covers 12 bases. This TCR derives from a human donor with chronic lymphocytic leukemia. CDR3 residues: CASSYGLAGGEQYF. In nucleotides, the CDR3 is TGTGCCAGCAGTTACGGCCTAGCGGGAGGGGAGCAGTACTTC.